This T cell receptor beta chain emerged from a study of cytomegalovirus exposure and HLA in healthy donors. Study at large: The use of the same platform for the approximately 130 validation repertoires and the 600 to 700 first-cohort repertoires was reported by a later analysis. General study findings and limits: Investigators reported about 160 TCR beta chains as tied to cytomegalovirus.

The germline V gene has CDR1 SGHDT and CDR2 YYEEEE. The CDR3 runs to 16 residues. V lost 0 bases to trimming and J lost 2 bases; unmatched junction nucleotides: 5. The donors were part of the approximately 120-subject validation cohort, which stood apart from the roughly 730-subject first cohort. Clones were sequenced by immunoSEQ multiplex PCR, and TCRdb holds only the in-frame ones, with some missing. This sample carries fewer than 200,000 clones, roughly 86% of them seen once, and the ten largest clones take 4% to 5%. Remarks on this clone: The antigen remains undetermined.

The V call is TRBV5-6, the J call TRBJ2-7; TRBD1 agrees at 10 bases. The source material was PBMCs. This receptor was taken from a man younger than 35 in good health and CMV-seropositive. CDR3 sequence: CASSLAWTGGAYEQYF. The CDR3 DNA is TGTGCCAGCAGCTTGGCTTGGACAGGGGGGGCCTACGAGCAGTACTTC.